Listed below are T cell receptor beta chains from one sample, sequenced in a study of blood T cell repertoires in COVID-19. Here immunoSEQ multiplex PCR was the method, and the copy in TCRdb shows in-frame clones only, minus some. The table lists 240,000 or so clones, roughly 77% of them singletons, with 2.5% to 4% in the top ten. Input material: peripheral blood. These receptors came from a woman of 80 years or more with acute or convalescent COVID-19. Both conserved end residues are part of each CDR3. Fields, in order: V gene, CDR3 length, J gene, clone size, D gene, CDR3 DNA, CDR3 protein. The D gene is left open where the match is weak. Clone size is given for some rows only: seen once, a few or many times, or a class if the clone is expanded.

V gene: TRBV6-6
CDR3 length: 15
J gene: TRBJ1-1
clone size: few
D gene: NA
CDR3 DNA: TGTGCCAGCAGTTACCAGACGCAGGGCCCTCCTGAAGCTTTCTTT
CDR3 protein: CASSYQTQGPPEAFF

V gene: TRBV3-1/TRBV3-2
CDR3 length: 23
J gene: TRBJ2-2
clone size: NA
D gene: TRBD1
CDR3 DNA: TGTGCCAGCAGCCAGGATCCTCGTGGGGACAGTCCCCTCAGACAACCGAACACCGGGGAGCTGTTTTTT
CDR3 protein: CASSQDPRGDSPLRQPNTGELFF

V gene: TRBV5-1
CDR3 length: 13
J gene: TRBJ1-2
clone size: NA
D gene: TRBD1
CDR3 DNA: TGCGCCAGCAGCCGGGGACAGAACTATGGCTACACCTTC
CDR3 protein: CASSRGQNYGYTF

V gene: TRBV3-1/TRBV3-2
CDR3 length: 14
J gene: TRBJ1-2
clone size: NA
D gene: NA
CDR3 DNA: TGTGCCAGCAGCCACCAGGGTGTTAACTATGGCTACACCTTC
CDR3 protein: CASSHQGVNYGYTF

V gene: TRBV29-1
CDR3 length: 13
J gene: TRBJ2-5
clone size: NA
D gene: NA
CDR3 DNA: TGCAGCGTTGGCGGGTCTAGACAAGAGACCCAGTACTTC
CDR3 protein: CSVGGSRQETQYF

V gene: TRBV18
CDR3 length: 14
J gene: TRBJ1-5
clone size: NA
D gene: TRBD1
CDR3 DNA: TGTGCCAGCTCACGGGACAGGGAGTATCAGCCCCAGCATTTT
CDR3 protein: CASSRDREYQPQHF

V gene: TRBV4-1
CDR3 length: 15
J gene: TRBJ2-4
clone size: few
D gene: NA
CDR3 DNA: TGCGCCAGCAGCCAAGATTCGGGGGACAAAAACATTCAGTACTTC
CDR3 protein: CASSQDSGDKNIQYF

V gene: TRBV5-1
CDR3 length: 15
J gene: TRBJ1-6
clone size: NA
D gene: NA
CDR3 DNA: TGCGCCAGCAGCTTGGTCAGGGGTTATAATTCACCCCTCCACTTT
CDR3 protein: CASSLVRGYNSPLHF

V gene: TRBV5-4
CDR3 length: 16
J gene: TRBJ2-5
clone size: NA
D gene: TRBD2
CDR3 DNA: TGTGCCAGCAGCTTGGCCCTCCGGGGGGGGCAAGAGACCCAGTACTTC
CDR3 protein: CASSLALRGGQETQYF

V gene: TRBV9
CDR3 length: 14
J gene: TRBJ2-3
clone size: few
D gene: NA
CDR3 DNA: TGTGCCAGCAGCGGACAGACTAGCACAGATACGCAGTATTTT
CDR3 protein: CASSGQTSTDTQYF

V gene: TRBV28
CDR3 length: 11
J gene: TRBJ1-1
clone size: NA
D gene: NA
CDR3 DNA: TGTGCCAGCAGGACAGGCACTGAAGCTTTCTTT
CDR3 protein: CASRTGTEAFF

V gene: TRBV3-1/TRBV3-2
CDR3 length: 16
J gene: TRBJ2-1
clone size: many
D gene: TRBD2
CDR3 DNA: TGTGCCAGCAGCCAAGTTAGCGGGAGGGCCTACAATGAGCAGTTCTTC
CDR3 protein: CASSQVSGRAYNEQFF

V gene: TRBV3-1/TRBV3-2
CDR3 length: 16
J gene: TRBJ2-6
clone size: NA
D gene: TRBD1
CDR3 DNA: TGTGCCAGCAGGCCAGACAGGGGCTATGGGGCCAACGTCCTGACTTTC
CDR3 protein: CASRPDRGYGANVLTF

V gene: TRBV27
CDR3 length: 12
J gene: TRBJ1-2
clone size: NA
D gene: NA
CDR3 DNA: TGTGCCTCCCGGTCCGCAAACTATGGCTACACCTTC
CDR3 protein: CASRSANYGYTF

V gene: TRBV29-1
CDR3 length: 13
J gene: TRBJ1-2
clone size: NA
D gene: TRBD1
CDR3 DNA: TGCAGCGTCCCAACAGGGGGGATCTATGGCTACACCTTC
CDR3 protein: CSVPTGGIYGYTF

V gene: TRBV9
CDR3 length: 15
J gene: TRBJ2-2
clone size: NA
D gene: NA
CDR3 DNA: TGTGCCAGCAGCGTAGGCATAGGAGACACCGGGGAGCTGTTTTTT
CDR3 protein: CASSVGIGDTGELFF

V gene: TRBV6-6
CDR3 length: 16
J gene: TRBJ2-1
clone size: NA
D gene: TRBD2
CDR3 DNA: TGTGCCAGCAGTTATGGGTTTAGCGGGAGAGGCAATGAGCAGTTCTTC
CDR3 protein: CASSYGFSGRGNEQFF

V gene: TRBV3-1/TRBV3-2
CDR3 length: 16
J gene: TRBJ1-4
clone size: NA
D gene: NA
CDR3 DNA: TGTGCCAGCAGCCAAGACTGGCAGGGGATTAATGAAAAACTGTTTTTT
CDR3 protein: CASSQDWQGINEKLFF

V gene: TRBV10-1
CDR3 length: 14
J gene: TRBJ2-1
clone size: NA
D gene: TRBD1
CDR3 DNA: TGCGCCAGCAGTGTGGGACAGGGAAACAATGAGCAGTTCTTC
CDR3 protein: CASSVGQGNNEQFF

V gene: TRBV3-1/TRBV3-2
CDR3 length: 17
J gene: TRBJ2-6
clone size: NA
D gene: TRBD1
CDR3 DNA: TGTGCCAGCAGCCACGGACAGGGGGCCGCTGGGGCCAACGTCCTGACTTTC
CDR3 protein: CASSHGQGAAGANVLTF

V gene: TRBV7-2
CDR3 length: 15
J gene: TRBJ2-1
clone size: NA
D gene: NA
CDR3 DNA: TGTGCCAGCAGCTTAGCAAGACTAGGTGTGACTGAGCAGTTCTTC
CDR3 protein: CASSLARLGVTEQFF

V gene: TRBV18
CDR3 length: 14
J gene: TRBJ1-5
clone size: NA
D gene: TRBD1
CDR3 DNA: TGTGCCAGCTCACCTGGACAGGGTGCTTTCCCCCAGCATTTT
CDR3 protein: CASSPGQGAFPQHF

V gene: TRBV27
CDR3 length: 16
J gene: TRBJ1-6
clone size: few
D gene: NA
CDR3 DNA: TGTGCCAGCAGCCCCCCTCGGCAGGTCTATAATTCACCCCTCCACTTT
CDR3 protein: CASSPPRQVYNSPLHF

V gene: TRBV27
CDR3 length: 15
J gene: TRBJ2-7
clone size: NA
D gene: NA
CDR3 DNA: TGTGCCAGCAGTTTAGAGGGAGTGGGTACTAACGAGCAGTACTTC
CDR3 protein: CASSLEGVGTNEQYF

V gene: TRBV7-9
CDR3 length: 13
J gene: TRBJ2-1
clone size: few
D gene: NA
CDR3 DNA: TGTGCCAGCAGCTTCCATGCGTCCAATGAGCAGTTCTTC
CDR3 protein: CASSFHASNEQFF

V gene: TRBV20-1
CDR3 length: 12
J gene: TRBJ2-5
clone size: NA
D gene: NA
CDR3 DNA: TGCAGTGCTAGTTCTCAGGGAGAGACCCAGTACTTC
CDR3 protein: CSASSQGETQYF

V gene: TRBV30
CDR3 length: 13
J gene: TRBJ1-2
clone size: few
D gene: NA
CDR3 DNA: TGTGCCTGGAGGCCTACAGGGCTTTATGGCTACACCTTC
CDR3 protein: CAWRPTGLYGYTF

V gene: TRBV12-5
CDR3 length: 12
J gene: TRBJ2-7
clone size: NA
D gene: NA
CDR3 DNA: TGTGCTAGTGGCCCGAAAGACGGGGTGCGCTACTTC
CDR3 protein: CASGPKDGVRYF

V gene: TRBV5-1
CDR3 length: 16
J gene: TRBJ2-5
clone size: NA
D gene: NA
CDR3 DNA: TGCGCCAGCAGCTTATCCCCAAGCGGGTATGAAGAGACCCAGTACTTC
CDR3 protein: CASSLSPSGYEETQYF

V gene: TRBV25-1
CDR3 length: 13
J gene: TRBJ2-2
clone size: few
D gene: NA
CDR3 DNA: TGTGCCAGCAGAATAGTACCCACCGGGGAGCTGTTTTTT
CDR3 protein: CASRIVPTGELFF

V gene: TRBV23-1
CDR3 length: 17
J gene: TRBJ2-7
clone size: once
D gene: TRBD2
CDR3 DNA: TGCGCCAGCAGCCCATGCCAAGTAGCGGGGGAAGCCTACGAGCAGTACTTC
CDR3 protein: CASSPCQVAGEAYEQYF

V gene: TRBV6-5
CDR3 length: 12
J gene: TRBJ1-6
clone size: once
D gene: NA
CDR3 DNA: TGTGCCAGCAGGAAGGGGTTGGGGTCCCTCCACTTT
CDR3 protein: CASRKGLGSLHF

V gene: TRBV27
CDR3 length: 15
J gene: TRBJ2-4
clone size: NA
D gene: NA
CDR3 DNA: TGTGCCAGCAGTTCAGTTGGTTTGGCCAAAAACATTCAGTACTTC
CDR3 protein: CASSSVGLAKNIQYF

V gene: TRBV5-4
CDR3 length: 15
J gene: TRBJ2-7
clone size: NA
D gene: NA
CDR3 DNA: TGTGCCAGCAGCTTGGTTTCGATAAGACAAGGCGAGCAGTACTTC
CDR3 protein: CASSLVSIRQGEQYF

V gene: TRBV2
CDR3 length: 14
J gene: TRBJ1-1
clone size: many
D gene: NA
CDR3 DNA: TGTGCCAGCACTGACAGGCACATGAACACTGAAGCTTTCTTT
CDR3 protein: CASTDRHMNTEAFF

V gene: TRBV28
CDR3 length: 14
J gene: TRBJ1-2
clone size: NA
D gene: TRBD1
CDR3 DNA: TGTGCCAGCAGTTTAGCGGACAGGGGCTATGGCTACACCTTC
CDR3 protein: CASSLADRGYGYTF

V gene: TRBV6-6
CDR3 length: 15
J gene: TRBJ1-3
clone size: NA
D gene: NA
CDR3 DNA: TGTGCCAGCAGCACAGGGCTTCTGTCTGGAAACACCATATATTTT
CDR3 protein: CASSTGLLSGNTIYF

V gene: TRBV3-1/TRBV3-2
CDR3 length: 14
J gene: TRBJ1-2
clone size: NA
D gene: TRBD1
CDR3 DNA: TGTGCCAGCAGCCAGGGACAGGCCTCCTATGGCTACACCTTC
CDR3 protein: CASSQGQASYGYTF

V gene: TRBV10-3
CDR3 length: 13
J gene: TRBJ2-3
clone size: NA
D gene: NA
CDR3 DNA: TGTGCCATCAGTACTACCTACACAGATACGCAGTATTTT
CDR3 protein: CAISTTYTDTQYF

V gene: TRBV3-1/TRBV3-2
CDR3 length: 16
J gene: TRBJ2-2
clone size: NA
D gene: TRBD1
CDR3 DNA: TGTGCCAGCAGCCAATCAGACAGGGGTAGGACCGGGGAGCTGTTTTTT
CDR3 protein: CASSQSDRGRTGELFF

V gene: TRBV3-1/TRBV3-2
CDR3 length: 18
J gene: TRBJ2-3
clone size: NA
D gene: TRBD2
CDR3 DNA: TGTGCCAGCAGCCCCCGGACTAGCGGGGAGTTAGGGACAGATACGCAGTATTTT
CDR3 protein: CASSPRTSGELGTDTQYF

V gene: TRBV6-5
CDR3 length: 13
J gene: TRBJ1-2
clone size: once
D gene: TRBD1
CDR3 DNA: TGTGCCAGCAGGATACAGGGGGCGCTCGGCTACACCTTC
CDR3 protein: CASRIQGALGYTF